The rows below give T cell receptor beta chains drawn from one sample of a study of T cell repertoires in cytomegalovirus infection. MiXCR, applied by TCRdb to the reads, yields one record per CDR3 protein. The sample carries about a million distinct CDR3 sequences, approximately 31% recorded once. The antigens of these receptors remain unknown. The source was cultured CD8+ T cells from PBMCs, collected from culture after CMV antigen stimulation. These receptors were collected from a human donor in good health (CMV status not recorded). Some clones in this sample may be carry-over from other donors' samples. The CDR3 runs from the conserved cysteine through the conserved F or W. Each record gives: CDR3 length, clone size, V gene, J gene, D gene, CDR3 protein, CDR3 DNA. The D gene is left open where the match is weak. Only part of the rows carry a size: once, few, many, or a class if the clone is expanded.

CDR3 length: 19; clone size: .; V gene: TRBV28; J gene: TRBJ2-4; D gene: .; CDR3 protein: CASSFAPRNRVDGKNIQYF; CDR3 DNA: TGTGCCAGCAGTTTCGCCCCTCGGAACAGGGTAGATGGCAAAAACATTCAGTACTTC
CDR3 length: 16; clone size: .; V gene: TRBV15; J gene: TRBJ2-1; D gene: .; CDR3 protein: CATSRSLTGTDNEQFF; CDR3 DNA: TGTGCCACCAGCAGATCCCTGACGGGGACCGACAATGAGCAGTTCTTC
CDR3 length: 14; clone size: many; V gene: TRBV6-1; J gene: TRBJ2-7; D gene: TRBD1; CDR3 protein: CASNLRGQGGEQYF; CDR3 DNA: TGTGCCAGCAACCTAAGGGGACAGGGAGGCGAGCAGTACTTC
CDR3 length: 19; clone size: .; V gene: TRBV27; J gene: TRBJ2-3; D gene: TRBD2; CDR3 protein: CASSPYQLLAGTSTDTQYF; CDR3 DNA: TGTGCCAGCAGTCCCTACCAACTCCTAGCGGGGACAAGCACAGATACGCAGTATTTT
CDR3 length: 13; clone size: few; V gene: TRBV27; J gene: TRBJ1-1; D gene: .; CDR3 protein: CASSNTGATEAFF; CDR3 DNA: TGTGCCAGTTCTAATACAGGAGCCACTGAAGCTTTCTTT
CDR3 length: 12; clone size: few; V gene: TRBV4-1; J gene: TRBJ2-1; D gene: .; CDR3 protein: CASSQSGPEQFF; CDR3 DNA: TGCGCCAGCAGCCAGTCGGGACCGGAGCAGTTCTTC
CDR3 length: 14; clone size: .; V gene: TRBV28; J gene: TRBJ2-1; D gene: .; CDR3 protein: CASSLRPPPNEQFF; CDR3 DNA: TGTGCCAGCAGTTTACGTCCCCCTCCCAATGAGCAGTTCTTC
CDR3 length: 17; clone size: .; V gene: TRBV6-5; J gene: TRBJ2-2; D gene: .; CDR3 protein: CASSYSIISGDTGELFF; CDR3 DNA: TGTGCCAGCAGTTACTCGATCATATCTGGGGACACCGGGGAGCTGTTTTTT
CDR3 length: 15; clone size: .; V gene: TRBV6-6; J gene: TRBJ2-7; D gene: TRBD2; CDR3 protein: CASSYSLAGAYEQYF; CDR3 DNA: TGTGCCAGCAGTTACTCACTAGCGGGGGCCTACGAGCAGTACTTC
CDR3 length: 14; clone size: once; V gene: TRBV12-3/TRBV12-4; J gene: TRBJ2-3; D gene: .; CDR3 protein: CASSRIADTDTQYF; CDR3 DNA: TGTGCCAGCAGTCGTATAGCCGACACAGATACGCAGTATTTT
CDR3 length: 16; clone size: few; V gene: TRBV7-6; J gene: TRBJ2-2; D gene: .; CDR3 protein: CASSLGRTVNTGELFF; CDR3 DNA: TGTGCTAGCAGCTTAGGGCGGACAGTGAACACCGGGGAGCTGTTTTTT
CDR3 length: 13; clone size: .; V gene: TRBV19; J gene: TRBJ2-1; D gene: .; CDR3 protein: CASSIVSAREQFF; CDR3 DNA: TGTGCCAGTAGTATCGTCAGCGCCAGGGAGCAGTTCTTC
CDR3 length: 17; clone size: .; V gene: TRBV5-6; J gene: TRBJ2-1; D gene: .; CDR3 protein: CASSLAGGALLMNEQFF; CDR3 DNA: TGTGCCAGCAGCTTGGCGGGGGGCGCTTTACTTATGAATGAGCAGTTCTTC
CDR3 length: 13; clone size: few; V gene: TRBV4-1; J gene: TRBJ2-7; D gene: .; CDR3 protein: CASSQGNSYEQYF; CDR3 DNA: TGCGCCAGCAGCCAAGGCAACTCCTACGAGCAGTACTTC
CDR3 length: 14; clone size: few; V gene: TRBV20-1; J gene: TRBJ1-1; D gene: .; CDR3 protein: CSARDPGLNTEAFF; CDR3 DNA: TGCAGTGCTAGAGATCCCGGGTTGAACACTGAAGCTTTCTTT
CDR3 length: 16; clone size: .; V gene: TRBV27; J gene: TRBJ2-2; D gene: TRBD1; CDR3 protein: CASSSLGTGRAGELFF; CDR3 DNA: TGTGCCAGCAGTTCCCTAGGGACAGGGCGGGCCGGGGAGCTGTTTTTT
CDR3 length: 13; clone size: few; V gene: TRBV6-2/TRBV6-3; J gene: TRBJ2-3; D gene: .; CDR3 protein: CASTYRFTDTQYF; CDR3 DNA: TGTGCCAGCACCTACCGGTTCACAGATACGCAGTATTTT
CDR3 length: 12; clone size: few; V gene: TRBV19; J gene: TRBJ2-1; D gene: .; CDR3 protein: CAPYGGVDEQFF; CDR3 DNA: TGTGCACCCTACGGAGGGGTCGATGAGCAGTTCTTC
CDR3 length: 15; clone size: many; V gene: TRBV7-2; J gene: TRBJ2-1; D gene: TRBD1; CDR3 protein: CASSLGTGVPNEQFF; CDR3 DNA: TGTGCCAGCAGCTTAGGGACAGGGGTACCGAATGAGCAGTTCTTC
CDR3 length: 16; clone size: .; V gene: TRBV7-9; J gene: TRBJ2-1; D gene: TRBD2; CDR3 protein: CASSLGLAGIYNEQFF; CDR3 DNA: TGTGCCAGCAGCTTAGGGCTAGCGGGGATATACAATGAGCAGTTCTTC
CDR3 length: 13; clone size: few; V gene: TRBV7-3; J gene: TRBJ2-4; D gene: TRBD2; CDR3 protein: CASGLAGDNIQYF; CDR3 DNA: TGTGCCAGCGGACTAGCGGGGGATAACATTCAGTACTTC
CDR3 length: 16; clone size: .; V gene: TRBV11-2; J gene: TRBJ2-4; D gene: .; CDR3 protein: CASSLAGLGAKNIQYF; CDR3 DNA: TGTGCCAGCAGCTTAGCGGGGTTGGGGGCCAAAAACATTCAGTACTTC
CDR3 length: 18; clone size: .; V gene: TRBV6-1; J gene: TRBJ1-1; D gene: .; CDR3 protein: CASSEAGPGSILGTEAFF; CDR3 DNA: TGTGCCAGCAGTGAGGCTGGTCCAGGGTCCATTTTGGGCACTGAAGCTTTCTTT
CDR3 length: 14; clone size: many; V gene: TRBV7-2; J gene: TRBJ2-5; D gene: TRBD2; CDR3 protein: CASSPLAGWETQYF; CDR3 DNA: TGTGCCAGCAGCCCACTAGCGGGGTGGGAGACCCAGTACTTC
CDR3 length: 14; clone size: .; V gene: TRBV6-5; J gene: TRBJ2-2; D gene: .; CDR3 protein: CASRFQGVTGELFF; CDR3 DNA: TGTGCCAGCAGGTTCCAGGGAGTCACCGGGGAGCTGTTTTTT
CDR3 length: 13; clone size: .; V gene: TRBV14; J gene: TRBJ2-7; D gene: .; CDR3 protein: CASRSDGDYEQYF; CDR3 DNA: TGTGCCAGCAGATCGGACGGAGACTACGAGCAGTACTTC
CDR3 length: 19; clone size: few; V gene: TRBV20-1; J gene: TRBJ1-1; D gene: TRBD1; CDR3 protein: CSARVGTGTSFSLDTEAFF; CDR3 DNA: TGCAGTGCTAGAGTGGGGACAGGGACCTCCTTCTCCTTGGACACTGAAGCTTTCTTT
CDR3 length: 17; clone size: few; V gene: TRBV6-1; J gene: TRBJ1-1; D gene: .; CDR3 protein: CASSFWSGSIGDTEAFF; CDR3 DNA: TGTGCCAGCAGTTTTTGGTCAGGGTCAATCGGGGACACTGAAGCTTTCTTT
CDR3 length: 12; clone size: few; V gene: TRBV27; J gene: TRBJ1-2; D gene: .; CDR3 protein: CASRGRDYGYTF; CDR3 DNA: TGTGCCAGCAGGGGCAGGGACTATGGCTACACCTTC
CDR3 length: 17; clone size: many; V gene: TRBV7-8; J gene: TRBJ2-2; D gene: TRBD1; CDR3 protein: CASTLTRDRESIGELFF; CDR3 DNA: TGTGCCAGCACCCTCACAAGGGACAGGGAGTCTATCGGGGAGCTGTTTTTT
CDR3 length: 17; clone size: many; V gene: TRBV12-3/TRBV12-4; J gene: TRBJ2-6; D gene: .; CDR3 protein: CASSLVRSGPGANVLTF; CDR3 DNA: TGTGCCAGCAGTTTAGTAAGATCAGGGCCTGGGGCCAACGTCCTGACTTTC
CDR3 length: 14; clone size: once; V gene: TRBV27; J gene: TRBJ1-2; D gene: TRBD1; CDR3 protein: CASSPGQIIHGYTF; CDR3 DNA: TGTGCCAGCAGTCCGGGACAGATAATCCATGGCTACACCTTC
CDR3 length: 12; clone size: .; V gene: TRBV6-2/TRBV6-3; J gene: TRBJ1-2; D gene: .; CDR3 protein: CASSYSDYGCTF; CDR3 DNA: TGTGCCAGCAGTTACTCAGACTATGGCTGCACCTTC
CDR3 length: 17; clone size: many; V gene: TRBV7-2; J gene: TRBJ2-3; D gene: TRBD2; CDR3 protein: CASSLGFRGGSTDTQYF; CDR3 DNA: TGTGCCAGCAGCTTAGGGTTCCGGGGGGGAAGCACAGATACGCAGTATTTT
CDR3 length: 18; clone size: once; V gene: TRBV4-1; J gene: TRBJ2-1; D gene: TRBD2; CDR3 protein: CASSQESGDSGGAHEQFF; CDR3 DNA: TGCGCCAGCAGCCAAGAAAGTGGGGATAGCGGGGGGGCACATGAGCAGTTCTTC
CDR3 length: 15; clone size: many; V gene: TRBV14; J gene: TRBJ2-3; D gene: .; CDR3 protein: CASSQWIDTTDTQYF; CDR3 DNA: TGTGCCAGCAGCCAATGGATCGATACGACAGATACGCAGTATTTT
CDR3 length: 13; clone size: .; V gene: TRBV6-1; J gene: TRBJ2-7; D gene: .; CDR3 protein: CASSDFDPYEQYF; CDR3 DNA: TGTGCCAGCAGTGATTTTGATCCATACGAGCAGTACTTC
CDR3 length: 16; clone size: .; V gene: TRBV4-1; J gene: TRBJ2-3; D gene: .; CDR3 protein: CASSQGWLDGTDTQYF; CDR3 DNA: TGCGCCAGCAGCCAAGGATGGCTCGACGGGACAGATACGCAGTATTTT
CDR3 length: 14; clone size: .; V gene: TRBV7-6; J gene: TRBJ1-1; D gene: .; CDR3 protein: CASSSGAGRPEAFF; CDR3 DNA: TGTGCCAGCAGCTCAGGAGCGGGGCGGCCTGAAGCTTTCTTT
CDR3 length: 15; clone size: .; V gene: TRBV4-3; J gene: TRBJ2-1; D gene: TRBD1; CDR3 protein: CASSRDRGFYNEQFF; CDR3 DNA: TGCGCCAGCAGCCGAGACAGGGGGTTTTACAATGAGCAGTTCTTC
CDR3 length: 14; clone size: many; V gene: TRBV7-6; J gene: TRBJ2-7; D gene: .; CDR3 protein: CASSPPLGQYEQYF; CDR3 DNA: TGTGCCAGCAGCCCTCCTCTCGGACAGTACGAGCAGTACTTC
CDR3 length: 16; clone size: .; V gene: TRBV27; J gene: TRBJ2-3; D gene: .; CDR3 protein: CASTLGLPGATDTQYF; CDR3 DNA: TGTGCCAGCACCTTAGGACTGCCAGGGGCCACAGATACGCAGTATTTT
CDR3 length: 16; clone size: few; V gene: TRBV6-2/TRBV6-3; J gene: TRBJ2-3; D gene: TRBD2; CDR3 protein: CASSYSMLAGEDTQYF; CDR3 DNA: TGTGCCAGCAGTTACTCGATGCTAGCGGGGGAAGATACGCAGTATTTT
CDR3 length: 13; clone size: .; V gene: TRBV29-1; J gene: TRBJ1-2; D gene: .; CDR3 protein: CSAPGHRNYGYTF; CDR3 DNA: TGCAGCGCCCCGGGACACCGAAACTATGGCTACACCTTC
CDR3 length: 13; clone size: .; V gene: TRBV6-1; J gene: TRBJ1-1; D gene: .; CDR3 protein: CASIKVPGSEAFF; CDR3 DNA: TGTGCCAGCATCAAAGTTCCGGGATCCGAAGCTTTCTTT
CDR3 length: 17; clone size: .; V gene: TRBV12-3/TRBV12-4; J gene: TRBJ1-2; D gene: TRBD1; CDR3 protein: CASSLPGQPRLGYGYTF; CDR3 DNA: TGTGCCAGCAGTTTACCGGGACAGCCGAGGTTAGGCTATGGCTACACCTTC
CDR3 length: 12; clone size: .; V gene: TRBV12-3/TRBV12-4; J gene: TRBJ2-3; D gene: TRBD2; CDR3 protein: CASMAGEGTQYF; CDR3 DNA: TGTGCCAGCATGGCGGGGGAGGGAACGCAGTATTTT
CDR3 length: 16; clone size: .; V gene: TRBV5-4; J gene: TRBJ2-5; D gene: TRBD2; CDR3 protein: CASSSHSGEQQETQYF; CDR3 DNA: TGTGCCAGCAGCTCCCATAGCGGGGAGCAACAAGAGACCCAGTACTTC
CDR3 length: 14; clone size: once; V gene: TRBV6-1; J gene: TRBJ2-1; D gene: TRBD1; CDR3 protein: CASSYGDRGNEQFF; CDR3 DNA: TGTGCCAGCAGTTATGGCGACAGGGGGAATGAGCAGTTCTTC
CDR3 length: 16; clone size: .; V gene: TRBV6-5; J gene: TRBJ2-7; D gene: .; CDR3 protein: CASSYSRSPFFYEQYF; CDR3 DNA: TGTGCCAGCAGTTACTCGCGATCCCCCTTCTTCTACGAGCAGTACTTC
CDR3 length: 16; clone size: many; V gene: TRBV7-6; J gene: TRBJ2-1; D gene: .; CDR3 protein: CASSPKGGHSYNEQFF; CDR3 DNA: TGTGCCAGCAGCCCAAAGGGGGGGCACTCCTACAATGAGCAGTTCTTC
CDR3 length: 16; clone size: .; V gene: TRBV24-1; J gene: TRBJ2-6; D gene: .; CDR3 protein: CATSDSDGQKANVLTF; CDR3 DNA: TGTGCCACCAGTGATTCGGACGGACAGAAGGCCAACGTCCTGACTTTC
CDR3 length: 19; clone size: many; V gene: TRBV7-2; J gene: TRBJ2-3; D gene: TRBD1; CDR3 protein: CASSLFGQGARVASDTQYF; CDR3 DNA: TGTGCCAGCAGCTTATTCGGGCAGGGGGCGAGGGTGGCGTCAGATACGCAGTATTTT
CDR3 length: 14; clone size: few; V gene: TRBV19; J gene: TRBJ2-1; D gene: TRBD2; CDR3 protein: CVSKLAGGGNEQFF; CDR3 DNA: TGTGTCAGCAAACTAGCGGGGGGCGGCAATGAGCAGTTCTTC
CDR3 length: 15; clone size: .; V gene: TRBV18; J gene: TRBJ2-5; D gene: TRBD1; CDR3 protein: CASSPPRTGEETQYF; CDR3 DNA: TGTGCCAGCTCACCACCGAGGACAGGGGAAGAGACCCAGTACTTC
CDR3 length: 9; clone size: .; V gene: TRBV20-1; J gene: TRBJ2-3; D gene: .; CDR3 protein: CSNTATQYF; CDR3 DNA: TGCAGTAACACCGCTACGCAGTATTTT
CDR3 length: 17; clone size: few; V gene: TRBV6-1; J gene: TRBJ1-1; D gene: .; CDR3 protein: CASSERILRVRDTEAFF; CDR3 DNA: TGTGCCAGCAGTGAAAGAATCCTCAGGGTGAGAGACACTGAAGCTTTCTTT
CDR3 length: 15; clone size: many; V gene: TRBV7-6; J gene: TRBJ2-3; D gene: .; CDR3 protein: CASSVQLSGTDTQYF; CDR3 DNA: TGTGCCAGCAGCGTACAGCTGTCCGGCACAGATACGCAGTATTTT
CDR3 length: 15; clone size: few; V gene: TRBV6-1; J gene: TRBJ2-3; D gene: .; CDR3 protein: CASSEEGGLADTQYF; CDR3 DNA: TGTGCCAGCAGTGAGGAAGGGGGGCTGGCAGATACGCAGTATTTT